This entry features one T cell receptor (beta chain) sequence. Its target antigen remains unknown. No per-base quality is available; no much larger clone lies one base away. TCRbeta CDR3 regions were amplified from genomic DNA by means of the immunoSEQ Assay, a bias-controlled multiplex PCR. The original pipeline was this. Nucleated cell counts per sample were estimated from amplification of reference gene primers within the assay. To quantify the absolute abundance of each unique TCRbeta CDR3 rearrangement, sequence reads were collapsed and filtered. Productive Simpson clonality was computed per sample as the square root of Simpson's diversity index over productive rearrangements. TCRdb provides this immuneACCESS table in a form limited to in-frame rearrangements. Some clones are lacking; in checked studies, under half of them reflect an unresolved V gene, and why the rest are absent is not known. Clone size and V and J calls were adopted from that table, with D and trimming inferred from the DNA. In all, the sample holds some 230,000 clones, and 84% of those were seen once. The ten top clones hold 2% to 2.5% of the sample.

The sample belongs to a study of blood T cell repertoires in COVID-19 (dated by TCRdb to the early 2020s). Broadly, across the study: The collaborator samples originated in the United States, Italy and Spain and spanned the acute and convalescent phases of COVID-19. The material from the prospective study consisted of cDNA or gDNA derived from T cells, B-cell-depleted T cells, or PBMCs. Deeply sampled blood TCRbeta repertoires from subjects exposed to, actively infected with, or recovered from COVID-19 were included in the dataset. The repertoires were released in a freely available public database meant as a resource for research on the immune response to SARS-CoV-2. Samples came from the ongoing ImmuneRACE study (first 160 participants) plus 1,254 subjects from 6 global collaborators. The sample metadata nearly always contained a de-identified subject ID, COVID-19 status, age in years and sex. Where available, HLA class I and class II types were taken from metadata supplied by the sample provider and were not determined by assay-based typing.

The collaborating institutions used their own protocols to collect whole blood in K2EDTA tubes. For TCRbeta analysis, collaborator samples were shipped as frozen whole blood, as isolated PBMCs, or as DNA extracted from either sample type. Beyond this particular receptor, the publication reports: The quantity of clinical and demographic metadata differed by source and by participant and was supplied without curation.

The TCR was taken from a woman between 55 and 75 years old with acute or convalescent COVID-19. Sequenced material: peripheral blood.

The CDR3 region has the sequence CATGEFSGAEQFF. The DNA reads TGTGCCACCGGGGAGTTTAGCGGGGCCGAGCAGTTCTTC. The chain is encoded by TRBV4-2 joined to TRBJ2-1; a stretch of 8 junction bases matches TRBD2. V trim: 10 bases; J trim: 10 bases; unmatched bases: 12. From its cysteine to its phenylalanine, the CDR3 spans 13 amino acids. Of the read, only the CDR3 DNA is kept; its 39 bases are in frame from base 1. According to the germline V gene, CDR1 reads LGHNA and CDR2 reads YNFKEQ.